This TCR beta chain was retrieved from a study of T cell changes during pregnancy in multiple sclerosis. This clone was detected once. Data came from immunoSEQ multiplex PCR; TCRdb stores just in-frame clones and leaves some out. Among some 23,000 clones, roughly 86% were seen once, and the ten largest hold about 13%. Trimming removed 6 bases at V and 0 bases at J, with 13 bases between. This CDR3 is 15 amino acids long. Germline lookup yields CDR1 PRHDT and CDR2 FYEKMQ (reference sequence). V gene TRBV13 combines with J gene TRBJ2-3, with a tentative D call TRBD2 (5 bases). The receptor's source is a female donor in good health, enrolled as a control in a pregnancy study. This specimen was CD8+ T cells from peripheral blood mononuclear cells, taken in the first trimester of pregnancy. CDR3 region: CASSAGTSSTDTQYF. CDR3 sequence (DNA): TGTGCCAGCAGTGCGGGCACGTCTAGCACAGATACGCAGTATTTT.